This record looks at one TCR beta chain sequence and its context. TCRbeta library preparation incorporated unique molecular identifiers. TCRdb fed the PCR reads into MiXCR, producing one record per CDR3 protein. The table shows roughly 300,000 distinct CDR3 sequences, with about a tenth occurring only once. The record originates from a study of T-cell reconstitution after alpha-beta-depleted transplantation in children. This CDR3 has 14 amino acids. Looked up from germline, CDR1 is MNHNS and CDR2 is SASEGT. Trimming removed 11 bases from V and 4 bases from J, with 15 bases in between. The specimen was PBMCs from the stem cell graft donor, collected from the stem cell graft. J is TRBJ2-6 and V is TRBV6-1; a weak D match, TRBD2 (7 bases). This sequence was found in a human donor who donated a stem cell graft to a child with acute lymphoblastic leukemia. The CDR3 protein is CASPGGPGANVLTF. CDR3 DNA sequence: TGTGCCTCCCCCGGGGGGCCAGGGGCCAACGTCCTGACTTTC.